This is a list of T cell receptor beta chains from one sample in a study of early T cells in non-severe SARS-CoV-2 infection. MiXCR was run by TCRdb on the 5' RACE reads, yielding one entry per CDR3 protein. Of about 59,000 distinct CDR3 sequences in the sample, about 10% were seen once. Sequenced material: whole blood. The receptors derive from an adult who was a healthcare worker with PCR-confirmed SARS-CoV-2 infection or an uninfected control (not recorded which). The CDR3 runs from the conserved cysteine through the conserved F or W. Fields, in order: clone size, D gene, V gene, J gene, CDR3 length, CDR3 DNA, CDR3 protein. A D gene is named only where the DNA matches it firmly. Where a row states a size, it is once, few, many or the class of an expanded clone; other rows omit it.

abundance: NA; d_gene: TRBD2; v_gene: TRBV9; j_gene: TRBJ2-1; len: 18; CDR3nt: TGTGCCAGCAGCGCTAGCGGGGGGGCCATTCATAGAGCGGGTGAGCAGTTCTTC; CDR3aa: CASSASGGAIHRAGEQFF
abundance: many; d_gene: NA; v_gene: TRBV4-3; j_gene: TRBJ2-1; len: 15; CDR3nt: TGCGCCAGCAGCCAAGATGGGGCGGGCTACAATGAGCAGTTCTTC; CDR3aa: CASSQDGAGYNEQFF
abundance: NA; d_gene: TRBD2; v_gene: TRBV3-1; j_gene: TRBJ2-5; len: 18; CDR3nt: TGTGCCAGCAGCCTCGGGACTAGCGGGGGGGCAGGGCAAGAGACCCAGTACTTC; CDR3aa: CASSLGTSGGAGQETQYF
abundance: NA; d_gene: NA; v_gene: TRBV29-1; j_gene: TRBJ2-1; len: 13; CDR3nt: TGCAGCGTTGCCCCCCTGTTGGGGAATGAGCAGTTCTTC; CDR3aa: CSVAPLLGNEQFF
abundance: many; d_gene: TRBD1; v_gene: TRBV7-9; j_gene: TRBJ1-4; len: 16; CDR3nt: TGTGCCAGCAGCCCCTCGACGAACAGGGGAGGTGAAAAACTGTTTTTT; CDR3aa: CASSPSTNRGGEKLFF
abundance: many; d_gene: NA; v_gene: TRBV18; j_gene: TRBJ1-3; len: 13; CDR3nt: TGTGCCAGCGCCCTCGACGTCAGAAACACCATATATTTT; CDR3aa: CASALDVRNTIYF
abundance: many; d_gene: NA; v_gene: TRBV11-2; j_gene: TRBJ2-2; len: 19; CDR3nt: TGTGCCAGCAGCCTCGGACAGTTTCTTGCACAGACAAACACCGGGGAGCTGTTTTTT; CDR3aa: CASSLGQFLAQTNTGELFF
abundance: many; d_gene: NA; v_gene: TRBV7-2; j_gene: TRBJ2-5; len: 14; CDR3nt: TGTGCCAGCAGCCACGCGAGGGGGTGGGAGACCCAGTACTTC; CDR3aa: CASSHARGWETQYF
abundance: many; d_gene: TRBD1; v_gene: TRBV12-3/TRBV12-4; j_gene: TRBJ1-5; len: 16; CDR3nt: TGTGCCAGCAACCCTTCGACAGGGGGCTCGGGTCAGCCCCAGCATTTT; CDR3aa: CASNPSTGGSGQPQHF
abundance: NA; d_gene: TRBD1; v_gene: TRBV30; j_gene: TRBJ2-7; len: 14; CDR3nt: TGTGCCTGGAGTGACGGACAGGGGTGGAGGGAGCAGTACTTC; CDR3aa: CAWSDGQGWREQYF
abundance: many; d_gene: NA; v_gene: TRBV5-8; j_gene: TRBJ2-1; len: 13; CDR3nt: TGTGCCAGCAGCTTGATCCGCTCAGGGGAGCAGTTCTTC; CDR3aa: CASSLIRSGEQFF
abundance: few; d_gene: TRBD1; v_gene: TRBV25-1; j_gene: TRBJ2-3; len: 15; CDR3nt: TGTGCCAGCAGTGAAGGACAGGGAGGCACAGATACGCAGTATTTT; CDR3aa: CASSEGQGGTDTQYF
abundance: few; d_gene: TRBD1; v_gene: TRBV7-6; j_gene: TRBJ2-1; len: 14; CDR3nt: TGTGCCAGCAGCTTAATGGACAGGGGCAATGAGCAGTTCTTC; CDR3aa: CASSLMDRGNEQFF
abundance: many; d_gene: TRBD1; v_gene: TRBV6-6; j_gene: TRBJ1-1; len: 18; CDR3nt: TGTGCCAGCAGTTATGCGAGGGGGGCGGGACAGGGCTCCACTGAAGCTTTCTTT; CDR3aa: CASSYARGAGQGSTEAFF
abundance: many; d_gene: NA; v_gene: TRBV14; j_gene: TRBJ1-5; len: 19; CDR3nt: TGTGCCAGCAGCCAAGAGCAAGGAAGGGTCAGAGAATATGCTCAGCCCCAGCATTTT; CDR3aa: CASSQEQGRVREYAQPQHF